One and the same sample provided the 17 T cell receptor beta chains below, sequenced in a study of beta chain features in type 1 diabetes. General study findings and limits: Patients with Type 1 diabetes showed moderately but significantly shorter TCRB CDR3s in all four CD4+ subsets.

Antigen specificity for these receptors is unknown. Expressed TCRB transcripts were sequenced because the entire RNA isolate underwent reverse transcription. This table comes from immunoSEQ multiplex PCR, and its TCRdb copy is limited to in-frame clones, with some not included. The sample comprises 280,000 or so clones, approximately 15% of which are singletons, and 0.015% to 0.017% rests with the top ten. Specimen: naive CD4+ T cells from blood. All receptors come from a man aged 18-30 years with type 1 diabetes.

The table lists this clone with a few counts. Here the CDR3 reads CAIMGGQGISYEQYF. CDR3 nucleotide sequence: TGTGCCATCATGGGGGGACAGGGGATCTCCTACGAGCAGTACTTC. V usage is TRBV10-3 and J usage is TRBJ2-7, with TRBD1 identical over 10 bases. The germline gives CDR1 ENHRY, CDR2 SYGVKD. The CDR3 covers 15 residues. With V trimmed by 7 bases and J by 0 bases, 6 bases remained unmatched.

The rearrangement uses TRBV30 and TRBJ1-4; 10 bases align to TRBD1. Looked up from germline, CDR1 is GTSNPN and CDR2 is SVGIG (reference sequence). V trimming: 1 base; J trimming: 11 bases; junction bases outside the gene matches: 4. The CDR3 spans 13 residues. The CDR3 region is CAWSGGTGVKLFF. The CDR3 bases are TGTGCCTGGAGTGGAGGGACAGGGGTGAAACTGTTTTTT. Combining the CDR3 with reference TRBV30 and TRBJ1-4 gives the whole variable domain SQTIHQWPATLVQPVGSPLSLECTVEGTSNPNLYWYRQAAGRGLQLLFYSVGIGQISSEVPQNLSASRPQDRQFILSSKKLLLSDSGFYLCAWSGGTGVKLFFGSGTQLSVL.

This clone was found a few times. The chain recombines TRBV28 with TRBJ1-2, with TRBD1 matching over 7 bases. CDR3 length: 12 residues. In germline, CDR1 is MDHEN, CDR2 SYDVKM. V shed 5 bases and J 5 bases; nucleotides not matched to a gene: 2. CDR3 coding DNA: TGTGCCAGCAGTGACAGGGCGTATGGCTACACCTTC. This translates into CASSDRAYGYTF.

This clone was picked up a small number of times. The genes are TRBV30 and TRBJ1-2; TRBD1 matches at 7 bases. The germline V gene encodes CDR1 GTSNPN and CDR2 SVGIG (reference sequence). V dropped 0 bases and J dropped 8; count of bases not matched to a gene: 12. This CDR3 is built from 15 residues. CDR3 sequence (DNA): TGTGCCTGGAGTGTACAGGAGACAGGGAGGTTGGGCTACACCTTC. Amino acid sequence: CAWSVQETGRLGYTF.

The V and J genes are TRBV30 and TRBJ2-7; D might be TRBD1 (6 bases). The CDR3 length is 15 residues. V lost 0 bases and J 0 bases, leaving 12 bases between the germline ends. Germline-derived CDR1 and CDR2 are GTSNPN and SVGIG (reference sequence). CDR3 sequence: CAWSVPTGSSYEQYF. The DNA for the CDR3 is TGTGCCTGGAGTGTACCCACAGGGAGCTCCTACGAGCAGTACTTC.

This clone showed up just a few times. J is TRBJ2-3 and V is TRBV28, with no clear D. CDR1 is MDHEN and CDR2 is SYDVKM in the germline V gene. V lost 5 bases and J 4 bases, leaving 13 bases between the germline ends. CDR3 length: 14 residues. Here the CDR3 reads CASSGRVIADTQYF. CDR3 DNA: TGTGCCAGCAGTGGGCGAGTCATAGCAGATACGCAGTATTTT.

The CDR3 DNA follows: TGTGCTAGTGGTTTGGTAGACGGCGGGAGAAATGAGCAGTTCTTC. It encodes CASGLVDGGRNEQFF. V gene TRBV12-5 combines with J gene TRBJ2-1, with 7 bases lining up with TRBD2. Trimming took 0 bases from V and 7 from J; bases not matched to a gene: 6. The length of the CDR3 is 15 residues. Germline V gene data show CDR1 as LGHNT and CDR2 as FRNRAP.

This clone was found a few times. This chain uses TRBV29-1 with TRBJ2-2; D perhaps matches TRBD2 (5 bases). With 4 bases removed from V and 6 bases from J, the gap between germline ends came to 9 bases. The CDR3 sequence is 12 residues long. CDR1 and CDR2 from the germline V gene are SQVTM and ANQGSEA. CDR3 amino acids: CSVADWAGELFF. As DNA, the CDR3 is TGCAGCGTTGCGGACTGGGCCGGGGAGCTGTTTTTT.

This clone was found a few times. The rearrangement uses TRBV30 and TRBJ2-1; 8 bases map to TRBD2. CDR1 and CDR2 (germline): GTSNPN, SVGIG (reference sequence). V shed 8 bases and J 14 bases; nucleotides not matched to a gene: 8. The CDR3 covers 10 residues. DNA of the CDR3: TGTGCCATATCCGGGACTAGAAAGTTCTTC. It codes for CAISGTRKFF.

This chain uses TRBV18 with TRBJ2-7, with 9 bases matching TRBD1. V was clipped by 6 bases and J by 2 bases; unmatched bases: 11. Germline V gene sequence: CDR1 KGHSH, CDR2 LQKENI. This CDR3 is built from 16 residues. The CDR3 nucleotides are TGTGCCAGCTCTGGGGCGGTGGGACAGGGACCCTACGAGCAGTACTTC. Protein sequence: CASSGAVGQGPYEQYF. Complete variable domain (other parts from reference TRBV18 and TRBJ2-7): NAGVMQNPRHLVRRRGQEARLRCSPMKGHSHVYWYRQLPEEGLKFMVYLQKENIIDESGMPKERFSAEFPKEGPSILRIQQVVRGDSAAYFCASSGAVGQGPYEQYFGPGTRLTVT.

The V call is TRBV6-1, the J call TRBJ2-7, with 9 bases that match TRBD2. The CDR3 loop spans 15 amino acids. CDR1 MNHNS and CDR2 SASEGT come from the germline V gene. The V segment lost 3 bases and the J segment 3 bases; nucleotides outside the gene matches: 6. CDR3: CASSDGTSRLYEQYF. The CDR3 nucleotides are TGTGCCAGCAGTGACGGGACTAGCCGCCTCTACGAGCAGTACTTC.

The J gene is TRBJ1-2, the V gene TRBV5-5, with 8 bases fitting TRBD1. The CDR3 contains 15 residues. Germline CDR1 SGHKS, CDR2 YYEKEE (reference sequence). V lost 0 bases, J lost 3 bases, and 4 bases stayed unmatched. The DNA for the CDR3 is TGTGCCAGCAGCTTGGGACAGGGGAGTTACTATGGCTACACCTTC. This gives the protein CASSLGQGSYYGYTF.

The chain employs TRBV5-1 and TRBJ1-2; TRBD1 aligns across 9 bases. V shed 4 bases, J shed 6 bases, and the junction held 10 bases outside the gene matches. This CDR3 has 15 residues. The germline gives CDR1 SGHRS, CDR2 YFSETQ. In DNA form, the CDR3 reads TGCGCCAGCAGCACGGGACAGGGATATTCCGATGGCTACACCTTC. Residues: CASSTGQGYSDGYTF.

The CDR3 is CASDRDTEAFF. The CDR3 coding sequence is TGTGCCAGCGACAGGGACACTGAAGCTTTCTTT. The V gene is TRBV28, the J gene TRBJ1-1, with TRBD1 identical over 7 bases. The V and J ends lost 8 bases and 3 bases, in that order; junction bases with no gene match: 0. The V gene's germline CDR1 is MDHEN and CDR2 SYDVKM. This CDR3 is 11 amino acids long.

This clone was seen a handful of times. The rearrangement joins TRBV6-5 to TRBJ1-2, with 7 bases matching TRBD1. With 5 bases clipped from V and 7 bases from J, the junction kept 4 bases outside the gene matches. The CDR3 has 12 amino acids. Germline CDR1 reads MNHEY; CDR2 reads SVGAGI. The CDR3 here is CASSHRGSGYTF. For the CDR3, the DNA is TGTGCCAGCAGTCACAGGGGTAGTGGCTACACCTTC.

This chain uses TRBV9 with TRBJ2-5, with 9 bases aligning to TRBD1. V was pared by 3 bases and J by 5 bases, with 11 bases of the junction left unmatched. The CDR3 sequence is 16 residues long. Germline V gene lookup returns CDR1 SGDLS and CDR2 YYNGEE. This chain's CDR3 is CASSGPGTGRGETQYF. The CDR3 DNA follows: TGTGCCAGCAGCGGCCCGGGGACAGGGCGAGGGGAGACCCAGTACTTC.

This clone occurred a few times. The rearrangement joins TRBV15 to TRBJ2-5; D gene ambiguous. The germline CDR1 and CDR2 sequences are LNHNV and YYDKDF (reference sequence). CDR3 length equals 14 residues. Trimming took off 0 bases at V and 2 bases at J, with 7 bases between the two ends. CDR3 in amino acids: CATSRDLRQETQYF. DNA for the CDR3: TGTGCCACCAGCAGAGATCTAAGACAAGAGACCCAGTACTTC.